Listed here are 29 T cell receptor beta chains from one sample, sequenced in a study of beta chain features in type 1 diabetes. Since all of the isolated RNA was reverse transcribed, expressed TCRB transcripts were what got sequenced. Produced via immunoSEQ multiplex PCR; TCRdb's table is partial and in-frame only. The data contain some 410,000 clones, roughly 10% of them seen just once; the ten biggest clones take up over 0.04%. The sample taken for sequencing was naive CD4+ T cells from blood. The receptors come from a woman between 18 and 29 years old in good health.

The chain uses TRBV7-6 and TRBJ2-7; D is unresolved. The CDR3 contains 10 residues. The V end was cut by 7 bases, the J end by 2 bases, with 3 bases between. In germline, CDR1 is SGHVS, CDR2 FNYEAQ. CDR3 protein: CASITYEQYV. In DNA, the CDR3 is TGTGCCAGCATCACCTACGAGCAGTACGTC.

In regard to this clone: This sample also contains other DNA sequences that code for the same CDR3. The chain uses TRBV15 and TRBJ2-6, with 9 positions matching TRBD1. Trimming removed 5 bases from V and 4 bases from J; junction bases left unmatched: 6. CDR1 and CDR2 (germline): LNHNV, YYDKDF (reference sequence). This CDR3 region has 16 residues. The CDR3: CATSPRTGAGANVLTF. CDR3 nucleotides: TGTGCCACCAGCCCACGGACAGGGGCCGGGGCCAACGTCCTGACTTTC. Looking up the rest from reference TRBV15 and TRBJ2-6 gives the full variable domain: DAMVIQNPRYQVTQFGKPVTLSCSQTLNHNVMYWYQQKSSQAPKLLFHYYDKDFNNEADTPDNFQSRRPNTSFCFLDIRSPGLGDTAMYLCATSPRTGAGANVLTFGAGSRLTVL.

The chain links TRBV9 to TRBJ1-3; D possibly corresponds to TRBD1 (5 bases). V was trimmed by 2 bases and J by 0 bases, leaving 9 bases between them. CDR3 length: 15 amino acids. CDR1 is SGDLS, CDR2 YYNGEE, per germline. The CDR3 nucleotides are TGTGCCAGCAGCGTTTCAGGGTCCTCTGGAAACACCATATATTTT. Translating gives CASSVSGSSGNTIYF.

This clone appeared a few times. V usage is TRBV15 and J usage is TRBJ2-5; D remains ambiguous. Germline CDR1 and CDR2: LNHNV and YYDKDF (reference sequence). The V and J ends lost 1 base and 1 base respectively, with 4 bases between them. This CDR3 is built from 13 residues. The DNA for the CDR3 is TGTGCCACCAGCAGAGTGCCCCAAGAGACCCAGTACTTC. It encodes CATSRVPQETQYF.

The J gene is TRBJ2-3, the V gene TRBV29-1; TRBD1 matches 8 bases. The CDR3 covers 13 residues. V trimming: 6 bases; J trimming: 2 bases; junction bases outside the gene matches: 4. Germline CDR1 is SQVTM and CDR2 is ANQGSEA. The CDR3 DNA reads TGCAGCGTCGACAGGGGAAACACAGATACGCAGTATTTT. It codes for CSVDRGNTDTQYF.

This sequence joins TRBV15 and TRBJ2-1; 11 bases align to TRBD2. Germline V gene lookup returns CDR1 LNHNV and CDR2 YYDKDF (reference sequence). This CDR3 contains 17 residues. Trimming cost V 1 base and J 4 bases; bases outside gene matches: 6. The CDR3 protein is CATSRGLAGIDYNEQFF. The DNA for the CDR3 is TGTGCCACCAGCAGAGGACTAGCGGGGATTGATTACAATGAGCAGTTCTTC.

The V call is TRBV14, the J call TRBJ2-5, with a weak D call TRBD1 (6 bases). Germline V lookup: CDR1 SGHDN, CDR2 FVKESK. Between the trimmed V and J ends, which lost 2 bases and 2 bases, there was a span of 21 bases. The CDR3 has 18 amino acids. The CDR3 bases are TGTGCCAGCAGCCAATTGATCGGGACATCCCCCTCTCAAGAGACCCAGTACTTC. Translation gives CASSQLIGTSPSQETQYF. Supplemented by reference TRBV14 and TRBJ2-5, the full variable domain reads EAGVTQFPSHSVIEKGQTVTLRCDPISGHDNLYWYRRVMGKEIKFLLHFVKESKQDESGMPNNRFLAERTGGTYSTLKVQPAELEDSGVYFCASSQLIGTSPSQETQYFGPGTRLLVL.

A note on this clone: This specimen includes other DNA sequences encoding the same CDR3. V and J are TRBV7-2 and TRBJ2-3, with TRBD2 identical over 8 bases. This CDR3 has 15 residues. J was trimmed by 4 bases and V by 2 bases; bases with no gene match: 5. Per the germline V gene, CDR1 is SGHTA and CDR2 is FQGNSA. The chain's CDR3 is CASSLRSSGADTQYF. As DNA, the CDR3 is TGTGCCAGCAGCTTAAGGAGTAGCGGGGCAGATACGCAGTATTTT. The whole variable domain, remainder taken from reference TRBV7-2 and TRBJ2-3, is GAGVSQSPSNKVTEKGKDVELRCDPISGHTALYWYRQSLGQGLEFLIYFQGNSAPDKSGLPSDRFSAERTGGSVSTLTIQRTQQEDSAVYLCASSLRSSGADTQYFGPGTRLTVL.

This clone occurred a few times. This rearrangement joins TRBV15 to TRBJ1-2; D is perhaps TRBD1 (6 bases). V lost 8 bases, J lost 2 bases, and 9 bases lay in between. The CDR3 has 12 residues. Germline V CDR1 and CDR2: LNHNV, YYDKDF (reference sequence). Written as DNA, the CDR3 is TGTGCCACCGGACAGATCAACTATGGCTACACCTTC. Its protein is CATGQINYGYTF.

This clone was detected a few times. The V and J genes are TRBV7-9 and TRBJ2-5; a weak D match, TRBD2 (6 bases). Trimming shortened V by 3 bases and J by 2 bases, and 10 bases separated the two germline ends. The CDR3 has 14 amino acids. The germline gives CDR1 SEHNR, CDR2 FQNEAQ (reference sequence). CDR3 sequence: CASSFLAEQETQYF. The CDR3 DNA reads TGTGCCAGCAGCTTTTTAGCGGAACAAGAGACCCAGTACTTC.

This clone was recorded a few times. The rearrangement joins TRBV2 to TRBJ2-2, with D perhaps TRBD1 or TRBD2 (5 bases each). Germline assignment: CDR1 SNHLY and CDR2 FYNNEI. The CDR3 is made up of 12 amino acids. The V and J ends lost 7 bases and 9 bases respectively, with 12 bases between them. The CDR3 DNA follows: TGTGCCAGCAATCCGGGGCGGCGGGAGCTGTTTTTT. It translates to CASNPGRRELFF.

This clone has just a few counts. The V call is TRBV7-9, the J call TRBJ2-2; 7 bases map to TRBD2. Germline V gene data show CDR1 as SEHNR and CDR2 as FQNEAQ (reference sequence). This CDR3 contains 13 residues. V was clipped by 10 bases and J by 5 bases; unmatched bases: 7. The CDR3 nucleotides are TGTGCCACACAGCGGGGAGGGACCGGGGAGCTGTTTTTT. Its protein is CATQRGGTGELFF.

This clone was counted a single time. The chain employs TRBV18 and TRBJ2-5; TRBD1 aligns across 7 bases. Trimming took 2 bases from V and 5 from J; bases not matched to a gene: 8. The V gene's germline CDR1 is KGHSH and CDR2 LQKENI. The CDR3 has 15 amino acids. CDR3 sequence reads: CASSPSQGSRETQYF. CDR3 nucleotide sequence: TGTGCCAGCTCACCATCACAGGGGTCACGGGAGACCCAGTACTTC.

With regard to this clone: A junction end diverges from the germline sequence, so it may reflect a read error. The chain employs TRBV7-7 and TRBJ2-1; the D gene is possibly TRBD1 (5 bases). Germline values: CDR1 SSHAT, CDR2 FNYEAQ (reference sequence). The CDR3 contains 14 residues. The CDR3 coding sequence is TGTGCTAGCAGCCCCGGACACGCTTACAATGAGCAGTTCTTC. This gives the protein CASSPGHAYNEQFF.

This chain links TRBV18 with TRBJ2-7, with a possible D match to TRBD2 (5 bases). There are 13 residues in the CDR3. With 3 bases removed from V and 4 bases from J, the gap between germline ends came to 10 bases. Germline-derived CDR1 and CDR2 are KGHSH and LQKENI. The CDR3 sequence is CASSPQEAYEQYV. Here the CDR3 DNA reads TGTGCCAGCTCACCCCAGGAGGCGTACGAGCAGTACGTC.

This clone was recorded a few times. The chain has TRBV5-1 and TRBJ2-3, with D possibly being TRBD2 (6 bases). CDR3 length: 15 amino acids. Trimming shortened V by 0 bases and J by 4 bases, and 12 bases separated the two germline ends. The germline V gene has CDR1 SGHRS and CDR2 YFSETQ. This CDR3 reads CASSLEGRRADTQYF. The CDR3 DNA reads TGCGCCAGCAGCTTGGAGGGGAGGAGAGCAGATACGCAGTATTTT. Supplemented by reference TRBV5-1 and TRBJ2-3, the full variable domain reads KAGVTQTPRYLIKTRGQQVTLSCSPISGHRSVSWYQQTPGQGLQFLFEYFSETQRNKGNFPGRFSGRQFSNSRSEMNVSTLELGDSALYLCASSLEGRRADTQYFGPGTRLTVL.

V gene TRBV7-6 combines with J gene TRBJ2-1, with D perhaps matching TRBD1 (5 bases). The ends were cut back, 5 bases at V and 6 bases at J, with 17 bases in the middle. Germline V gives CDR1 SGHVS, CDR2 FNYEAQ. There are 15 residues in the CDR3. CDR3 amino acids: CASSPRQTLSNEQFF. In DNA, the CDR3 is TGTGCCAGCAGCCCCCGACAGACTCTCAGCAATGAGCAGTTCTTC. Filled out from reference TRBV7-6 and TRBJ2-1, the complete variable domain reads GAGVSQSPRYKVTKRGQDVALRCDPISGHVSLYWYRQALGQGPEFLTYFNYEAQQDKSGLPNDRFSAERPEGSISTLTIQRTEQRDSAMYRCASSPRQTLSNEQFFGPGTRLTVL.

The rearrangement joins TRBV5-6 to TRBJ1-3; D remains ambiguous. The ends were cut back, 1 base at V and 0 bases at J, with 11 bases in the middle. Germline values: CDR1 SGHDT, CDR2 YYEEEE. The CDR3 spans 16 residues. The CDR3 bases are TGTGCCAGCAGCTTGTTAGGGCGAACCTCTGGAAACACCATATATTTT. It is translated as CASSLLGRTSGNTIYF.

This clone has more than one count but fewer than ten. This chain joins TRBV7-2 and TRBJ1-1; possibly TRBD1 for D (6 bases). V was cut by 5 bases and J by 5 bases, with 15 bases left in between. The CDR3 has 14 residues. CDR1 is SGHTA and CDR2 is FQGNSA in the germline V gene. The CDR3 protein is CASSPNTGRTEAFF. CDR3 nucleotide sequence: TGTGCCAGCAGCCCCAACACAGGGAGGACTGAAGCTTTCTTT.

This clone was found a few times. The rearrangement joins TRBV6-5 to TRBJ2-7; TRBD1 matches at 9 bases. The CDR3 has 13 amino acids. V lost 5 bases to trimming and J lost 5 bases; unmatched junction nucleotides: 4. Germline assignment: CDR1 MNHEY and CDR2 SVGAGI. Here the CDR3 DNA reads TGTGCCAGCAGTCCCGGGACAGGGAACGAGCAGTACGTC. Its protein product is CASSPGTGNEQYV.

The chain combines TRBV2 with TRBJ2-7; 12 bases align to TRBD2. The CDR3 runs to 16 residues. V shed 1 base and J 4 bases; nucleotides not matched to a gene: 5. Germline lookup yields CDR1 SNHLY and CDR2 FYNNEI. CDR3 nucleotide sequence: TGTGCCAGCAGTGAAGGGGTACTAGCGGGGGGATACGAGCAGTACGTC. Translating gives CASSEGVLAGGYEQYV.

This chain connects TRBV7-9 to TRBJ2-2, with D hard to call. V was pared by 5 bases and J by 6 bases, with 7 bases between. The CDR3 loop spans 12 amino acids. The germline CDR1 and CDR2 sequences are SEHNR and FQNEAQ (reference sequence). This CDR3 reads CASSSNPGELFF. The CDR3 nucleotides are TGTGCCAGCAGCAGCAACCCCGGGGAGCTGTTTTTT. The full variable domain, with the rest looked up from reference TRBV7-9 and TRBJ2-2, is DTGVSQNPRHKITKRGQNVTFRCDPISEHNRLYWYRQTLGQGPEFLTYFQNEAQLEKSRLLSDRFSAERPKGSFSTLEIQRTEQGDSAMYLCASSSNPGELFFGEGSRLTVL.

The V gene is TRBV9, the J gene TRBJ2-3, with a tentative D call TRBD2 (6 bases). Germline assignment: CDR1 SGDLS and CDR2 YYNGEE. This CDR3 is built from 14 residues. Trimming took off 6 bases at V and 2 bases at J, with 13 bases between the two ends. CDR3 residues: CASTWDSSTDTQYF. The CDR3 DNA reads TGTGCCAGCACCTGGGACTCTTCCACAGATACGCAGTATTTT.

The gene calls are TRBV7-2 and TRBJ2-4; D gene unclear. From germline, CDR1 is SGHTA and CDR2 FQGNSA. The CDR3 sequence is 13 residues long. Between the trimmed V and J ends, which lost 5 bases and 3 bases, there was a span of 8 bases. This chain's CDR3 is CASSPPNKNIQYF. Here the CDR3 DNA reads TGTGCCAGCAGCCCACCGAACAAAAACATTCAGTACTTC.

This clone has more than one count but fewer than ten. The CDR3 nucleotides are TGTGCCATCAGTGGGCGGGACGTTAATGGCTACACCTTC. Protein product: CAISGRDVNGYTF. V usage is TRBV10-3 and J usage is TRBJ1-2, with D possibly matching TRBD1 (5 bases). The CDR3 extends over 13 amino acids. V lost 4 bases to trimming and J lost 6 bases, with 12 bases between them. Germline assignment: CDR1 ENHRY and CDR2 SYGVKD.

The chain has TRBV5-8 and TRBJ2-5; 10 bases are a match to TRBD2. Trimming removed 7 bases from V and 3 bases from J; junction bases left unmatched: 12. This CDR3 is 16 amino acids long. The germline V gene has CDR1 SGHTS and CDR2 YDEGEE. The chain's CDR3 is CASVRGGTSGKETQYF. For the CDR3, the DNA is TGTGCCAGCGTGAGGGGAGGTACTAGCGGGAAAGAGACCCAGTACTTC.

The chain employs TRBV29-1 and TRBJ1-1; weak D call: TRBD1 (5 bases). V shed 4 bases and J shed 2 bases, with 29 bases lying between them. This CDR3 spans 19 amino acids. Germline assignment: CDR1 SQVTM and CDR2 ANQGSEA. In nucleotides, the CDR3 is TGCAGCGTTGCTATGTTTACAGGAGACAAATCCAAATTTAACACTGAAGCTTTCTTT. Its protein product is CSVAMFTGDKSKFNTEAFF.

The rearrangement links TRBV29-1 to TRBJ2-4; D is undetermined. V lost 0 bases and J lost 0, with 6 bases in between. Per the germline V gene, CDR1 is SQVTM and CDR2 is ANQGSEA. There are 14 residues in the CDR3. The CDR3 bases are TGCAGCGTTGAAGATGGGGAAGCCAAAAACATTCAGTACTTC. Protein sequence: CSVEDGEAKNIQYF.

This clone turned up a few times. This chain uses TRBV5-6 with TRBJ2-5; D remains unclear. V was trimmed by 0 bases and J by 1 base, leaving 7 bases between them. CDR1 and CDR2 (germline): SGHDT, YYEEEE. The CDR3 contains 14 residues. The chain's CDR3 is CASSLGVLQETQYF. In nucleotides, the CDR3 is TGTGCCAGCAGCTTGGGAGTGCTCCAAGAGACCCAGTACTTC.